A selection of T cell receptor beta chains follows, all from one sample in a study of Graves' ophthalmopathy and Graves' hyperthyroidism. TCRdb re-analysed the multiplex PCR reads in MiXCR, keeping a single row per CDR3 protein. Here the sample spans 300,000 or so distinct CDR3 sequences, roughly 17% being singletons. Material for sequencing was peripheral blood. The receptors originated from an adult man with Graves' ophthalmopathy. Both conserved end residues are trimmed from each CDR3.

j_call: TRBJ2-7; v_call: TRBV7-2; cdr3_length: 13; cdr3_aa: ASSRDRGAVYEQY
j_call: TRBJ1-6; v_call: TRBV6-5; cdr3_length: 13; cdr3_aa: ASSYAGGYNSPLH
j_call: TRBJ2-2; v_call: TRBV6-4; cdr3_length: 15; cdr3_aa: ASSNRDAPWNTGELF
j_call: TRBJ1-5; v_call: TRBV12-5; cdr3_length: 14; cdr3_aa: ASGSGDRIIRRPQH
j_call: TRBJ2-7; v_call: TRBV30; cdr3_length: 14; cdr3_aa: AWQAPRTGPFREQY
j_call: TRBJ2-7; v_call: TRBV2; cdr3_length: 14; cdr3_aa: ASSFEIAGGLNEQY
j_call: TRBJ2-7; v_call: TRBV4-1; cdr3_length: 11; cdr3_aa: ASSQDTGPEQY
j_call: TRBJ1-1; v_call: TRBV28; cdr3_length: 12; cdr3_aa: ASRHDRAVTEAF
j_call: TRBJ1-1; v_call: TRBV7-9; cdr3_length: 13; cdr3_aa: ASSTQWASREEAF
j_call: TRBJ1-1; v_call: TRBV7-2; cdr3_length: 11; cdr3_aa: ASSFTGITEAF
j_call: TRBJ2-5; v_call: TRBV10-3; cdr3_length: 12; cdr3_aa: AISEGQDQETQY
j_call: TRBJ2-7; v_call: TRBV20-1; cdr3_length: 13; cdr3_aa: SARPTSGSPYEQY
j_call: TRBJ1-1; v_call: TRBV6-1; cdr3_length: 14; cdr3_aa: ASSDAGPGPNTEAF
j_call: TRBJ1-2; v_call: TRBV28; cdr3_length: 11; cdr3_aa: ASRYTGADGYT
j_call: TRBJ1-1; v_call: TRBV5-1; cdr3_length: 12; cdr3_aa: ASSTETANTEAF
j_call: TRBJ1-5; v_call: TRBV19; cdr3_length: 11; cdr3_aa: ASSQQGNQPQH
j_call: TRBJ2-7; v_call: TRBV20-1; cdr3_length: 12; cdr3_aa: SAQRIGAIGEQY
j_call: TRBJ2-7; v_call: TRBV6-1; cdr3_length: 11; cdr3_aa: ASTRSAGYEQY
j_call: TRBJ2-7; v_call: TRBV5-1; cdr3_length: 13; cdr3_aa: ASSLAGAGRDEQY
j_call: TRBJ2-7; v_call: TRBV12-3/TRBV12-4; cdr3_length: 12; cdr3_aa: ASSLGLGPYEQY
j_call: TRBJ2-2; v_call: TRBV11-2; cdr3_length: 14; cdr3_aa: ASSKRGGKATGELF
j_call: TRBJ1-1; v_call: TRBV12-3/TRBV12-4; cdr3_length: 13; cdr3_aa: ASSLFGTSSTEAF
j_call: TRBJ2-7; v_call: TRBV7-9; cdr3_length: 13; cdr3_aa: ASNSIRDRAAEQY
j_call: TRBJ2-7; v_call: TRBV18; cdr3_length: 11; cdr3_aa: ASSLALKYEQY
j_call: TRBJ2-2; v_call: TRBV30; cdr3_length: 9; cdr3_aa: AKGETGELF
j_call: TRBJ2-7; v_call: TRBV6-1; cdr3_length: 12; cdr3_aa: ASRLDQSSYEQY
j_call: TRBJ2-2; v_call: TRBV10-3; cdr3_length: 15; cdr3_aa: ASYLGLAGGFAGELF
j_call: TRBJ2-5; v_call: TRBV4-1; cdr3_length: 13; cdr3_aa: ASSPNGLAEETQY
j_call: TRBJ1-6; v_call: TRBV30; cdr3_length: 10; cdr3_aa: AYDRGRSPLH
j_call: TRBJ2-5; v_call: TRBV6-5; cdr3_length: 15; cdr3_aa: ASSYVGGLAGQETQY
j_call: TRBJ2-7; v_call: TRBV6-5; cdr3_length: 13; cdr3_aa: ASSSTGTGYYEQY
j_call: TRBJ1-2; v_call: TRBV27; cdr3_length: 7; cdr3_aa: ASNYGYT
j_call: TRBJ1-1; v_call: TRBV11-3; cdr3_length: 11; cdr3_aa: ASRPGQGQSII
j_call: TRBJ1-3; v_call: TRBV6-5; cdr3_length: 13; cdr3_aa: ASSYLGGSGNTIY
j_call: TRBJ1-5; v_call: TRBV19; cdr3_length: 14; cdr3_aa: ASSSGGQGLSQPQH
j_call: TRBJ1-6; v_call: TRBV20-1; cdr3_length: 13; cdr3_aa: SASLGEVYNSPLH
j_call: TRBJ2-5; v_call: TRBV7-2; cdr3_length: 10; cdr3_aa: ASSLLIETQY
j_call: TRBJ1-1; v_call: TRBV29-1; cdr3_length: 12; cdr3_aa: NVGQGPRGTEAF
j_call: TRBJ1-5; v_call: TRBV12-3/TRBV12-4; cdr3_length: 14; cdr3_aa: ASSFMGSGSNQPQH
j_call: TRBJ2-2; v_call: TRBV12-3/TRBV12-4; cdr3_length: 12; cdr3_aa: ASTETGPTGELF
j_call: TRBJ2-5; v_call: TRBV7-9; cdr3_length: 12; cdr3_aa: ASSSAISGETQY